This T cell receptor (beta chain) was profiled in a study of resident and recirculating memory T cells in vitiligo. Clones were sequenced by immunoSEQ multiplex PCR, and TCRdb holds only the in-frame ones, with some missing. The sample comprises 40,000 to 50,000 clones, 80% to 95% of which are singletons, and roughly 4.5% rests with the top ten. Patients' lesions had not changed for the previous 6 months. The germline V gene encodes CDR1 MNHEY and CDR2 SMNVEV (reference sequence). The CDR3 sequence is 15 residues long. V lost 6 bases and J lost 0; bases outside the gene matches: 7. Sequenced sample: blood. The V and J genes are TRBV27 and TRBJ2-7; TRBD2 matches at 8 bases. The sequence came from a male donor with vitiligo. The DNA for the CDR3 is TGTGCCAGCAGCCCGAGCGGGGGACCCTCCTACGAGCAGTACTTC. It encodes CASSPSGGPSYEQYF.